Following are 10 T cell receptor beta chains from one sample sequenced in a study of OX40 agonist ivuxolimab in advanced cancers. Sequencing was performed with immunoSEQ multiplex PCR; in TCRdb, only in-frame clones are kept and a portion is missing. The data hold approximately 14,000 clones, with 70% to 85% observed a single time. The sequencing used CD4+ or CD8+ T cells sorted from blood, collected in a trial of the OX40 agonist ivuxolimab. Receptor source: an adult with an advanced solid tumor such as melanoma, head and neck, liver or kidney cancer.

This clone is termed medium-sized. The chain carries TRBV19 and TRBJ2-7, with no clear D. This CDR3 spans 13 amino acids. Trimming pared 5 bases from V and 3 bases from J, leaving 11 bases between. CDR1 LNHDA and CDR2 SQIVND come from the germline V gene (reference sequence). CDR3 sequence reads: CASSWGPVYEQYF. CDR3 sequence (DNA): TGTGCCAGTAGTTGGGGTCCTGTCTACGAGCAGTACTTC.

This chain links TRBV10-2 with TRBJ2-6; 8 nucleotides match TRBD1. V trimming: 10 bases; J trimming: 0 bases; junction bases outside the gene matches: 11. The CDR3 is made up of 17 amino acids. Germline V gene sequence: CDR1 WSHSY, CDR2 SAAADI. The CDR3 sequence: CAIGQGSSSSGANVLTF. Here the CDR3 DNA reads TGCGCCATCGGACAGGGAAGTAGCTCCTCTGGGGCCAACGTCCTGACTTTC.

The V gene is TRBV6-4, the J gene TRBJ1-1; D is ambiguous. V was cut by 6 bases and J by 5 bases, with 7 bases left in between. The V gene's germline CDR1 is MRHNA and CDR2 SNTAGT. The CDR3 totals 11 residues. The CDR3 DNA reads TGTGCCAGCAGGCTAGGGACTGAAGCTTTCTTT. Its protein is CASRLGTEAFF.

The chain couples TRBV7-2 to TRBJ1-1; no firm D call. CDR1 SGHTA and CDR2 FQGNSA come from the germline V gene. The CDR3 runs 13 residues. Trimming removed 6 bases at V and 0 bases at J, with 8 bases between. The CDR3 coding sequence is TGTGCCAGCAGAGGGCTTATGAACACTGAAGCTTTCTTT. It translates to CASRGLMNTEAFF.

This chain uses TRBV19 with TRBJ2-7, with 9 bases identical to TRBD2. The germline V gene has CDR1 LNHDA and CDR2 SQIVND (reference sequence). CDR3 size: 16 residues. The J segment lost 3 bases and the V segment lost 5 bases, leaving 11 bases of the junction unmatched. The CDR3 DNA reads TGTGCCAGTAGTTTCTCAGCGGGAGGAAGCATCTACGAGCAGTACTTC. Residues: CASSFSAGGSIYEQYF.

The genes are TRBV2 and TRBJ2-7, with unresolved D. In germline, CDR1 is SNHLY, CDR2 FYNNEI. CDR3 size: 12 residues. V gave up 5 bases and J gave up 6 bases, with 11 bases separating them. The CDR3 DNA reads as TGTGCCAGCAGTACATCAGTCATCGAGCAGTACTTC. Residues: CASSTSVIEQYF.

The chain recombines TRBV10-3 with TRBJ1-5, with TRBD1 matching over 7 bases. The CDR3 length is 15 residues. The ends lost 0 bases at V and 5 bases at J; junction bases unmatched: 4. Germline assignment: CDR1 ENHRY and CDR2 SYGVKD. The CDR3 spells CAISESIQGYQPQHF. The CDR3, as DNA: TGTGCCATCAGTGAGTCTATACAGGGGTATCAGCCCCAGCATTTT.

The J gene is TRBJ2-7, the V gene TRBV6-5, with D tentatively TRBD1 (6 bases). This CDR3 has 15 residues. In germline, CDR1 is MNHEY, CDR2 SVGAGI. Trimming took 6 bases from V and 0 from J, leaving 15 bases between them. This CDR3 is CASRVGGLSSYEQYF. The CDR3 nucleotides are TGTGCCAGCAGGGTTGGGGGCTTAAGCTCCTACGAGCAGTACTTC.

CDR3 region: CAWSNDFNEQFF. In DNA, the CDR3 is TGTGCCTGGAGTAATGATTTCAATGAGCAGTTCTTC. The rearrangement joins TRBV30 to TRBJ2-1; no clear D gene. The V gene's germline CDR1 is GTSNPN and CDR2 SVGIG (reference sequence). Trimming left V 2 bases short and J 6 bases short, with 8 bases between. The CDR3 spans 12 residues.

The rearrangement uses TRBV29-1 and TRBJ2-1; 15 bases align to TRBD2. Trimming took 7 bases from V and 10 from J; bases not matched to a gene: 2. Germline V CDR1 and CDR2: SQVTM, ANQGSEA. The CDR3 consists of 12 residues. The CDR3 protein is CSGTSGRVEQFF. The CDR3 nucleotides are TGCAGCGGGACTAGCGGGAGGGTCGAGCAGTTCTTC.